Detailed here is one TCR beta chain. This clonotype has more than one count but fewer than ten. Its antigen is unknown. Base-call qualities are not available, and no considerably larger clone is one nucleotide away. Ficoll-Paque density gradient centrifugation was used to isolate PBMCs. Sequenced using an Illumina NovaSeq 6000. cDNA libraries for TCRalpha and TCRbeta were prepared by 5'RACE using constant-segment primers, with sample barcodes and unique molecular identifiers added. RNA was extracted from every sample with Trizol reagent. Libraries were amplified in two PCR steps, with a second sample barcode and Illumina TruSeq adapters added in the second step. Sequencing of libraries was performed on an Illumina NovaSeq with 2 x 150 bp paired-end reads. The paper's data handling went like this. Reads were demultiplexed and collapsed into UMI-guided consensus sequences with migec v1.2.7. Using mixcr v2.1.11, UMI consensuses were aligned to TRA and TRB V and J templates and then assembled into clonotypes. Expanded or contracted clonotypes were those called significant by both edgeR and NoisET, with noise models trained on biological replicates. For edgeR calls, the thresholds were a false discovery rate-adjusted p below 0.01 and a log2 fold-change of 1. As an exploratory analysis of dynamics, max-normalized trajectories of the 1000 most abundant clonotypes were examined with PCA combined with hierarchical clustering. The CD4 or CD8 phenotype of responding clones was assigned using the separately sequenced CD4+ and CD8+ repertoires. TCRdb trimmed the raw reads at Q25, called clones with MiXCR and kept productive beta chains. One record per CDR3 amino acid sequence lists the most common genes and DNA. TCRdb, not the authors, supplied the V and J calls. This sample has about 400,000 distinct CDR3 sequences in its table, and 20% to 30% of those were observed once. The ten largest account for about an eighth of the sample.

Including cysteine and phenylalanine, the CDR3 has 16 amino acids. Of the read, only the CDR3 DNA is kept; its 48 bases are in frame from base 1. A distance of 14 bases separates the germline ends of V and J, which lose 3 bases and 2 bases respectively. The germline V gene specifies SNHLY as CDR1 and FYNNEI as CDR2. The data are from a study of T-cell memory formation after mild COVID-19 (dated by TCRdb to about 2021). With respect to the entire study: TCR sequence clusters from the two donors were largely donor specific. T-cell clones expanding and contracting after mild COVID-19 in a couple of donors were tracked by longitudinal TCRalpha and TCRbeta repertoire sequencing. Two young, previously healthy adult volunteers, one female and one male, were included in the cohort.

The research as a whole found: The study included only a couple of mild cases, and larger cohorts that include severe cases with pre-infection samples were judged to be necessary. Some responding clones were detected in pre-infection memory, which suggested that pre-existing cross-reactive memory T cells had joined the SARS-CoV-2 response. Contracting CD4+ clones were found mainly in CM and EM memory subsets, while CD8+ clones were enriched in EMRA. Clones contracting from day 15 to 85 had balanced CD4/CD8 phenotypes, while a second wave expanding from day 15 to 37 was biased towards CD4+. The second-wave clones that peaked on day 37 were not confirmed to be SARS-CoV-2 specific.

This chain is built from TRBV2 and TRBJ2-1, with the D gene uncertain. The source of this sequence is an adult woman who had mild COVID-19 (a few samples of this study predate the infection). The sample titles of this study are shuffled in the database, so cell type and time point are left out; the donor was told from shared clones. Sequencing was carried out using PBMCs or a T cell subset sorted from them (not recorded which). The DNA is as follows: TGTGCCAGCAGTGATGTAGGGTTTTATCCCTACAATGAGCAGTTCTTC. It encodes CASSDVGFYPYNEQFF.